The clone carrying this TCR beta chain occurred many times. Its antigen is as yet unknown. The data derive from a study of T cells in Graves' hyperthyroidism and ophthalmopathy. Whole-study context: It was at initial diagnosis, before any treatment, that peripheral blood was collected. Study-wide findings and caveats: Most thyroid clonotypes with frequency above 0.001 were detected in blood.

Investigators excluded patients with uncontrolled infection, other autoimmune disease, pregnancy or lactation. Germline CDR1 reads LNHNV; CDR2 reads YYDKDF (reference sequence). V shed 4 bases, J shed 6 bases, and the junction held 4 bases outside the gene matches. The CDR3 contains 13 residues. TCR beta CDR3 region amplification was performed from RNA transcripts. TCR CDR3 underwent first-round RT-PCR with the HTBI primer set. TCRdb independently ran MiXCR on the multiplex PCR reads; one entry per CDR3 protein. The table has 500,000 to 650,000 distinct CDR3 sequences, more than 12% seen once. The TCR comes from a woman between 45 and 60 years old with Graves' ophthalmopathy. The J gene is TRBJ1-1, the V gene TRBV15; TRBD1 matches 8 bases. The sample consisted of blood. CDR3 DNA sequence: TGTGCCACCAGCACAGGGGGCCTCGCTGAAGCTTTCTTT. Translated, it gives CATSTGGLAEAFF.